A single sample is the source of the 13 T cell receptor beta chains below, sequenced in a study of CD8+ T cells in alopecia areata. Treatment meaning: oral pan-JAK inhibitor, 5-10 mg twice daily. Sequencing templates came from extracted RNA that was reverse transcribed into cDNA. Profiling relied on immunoSEQ multiplex PCR, and the TCRdb table lists in-frame clones only, not all of them. Counted here are 200,000 to 250,000 clones, 50% to 75% occurring once; the ten biggest clones make up around 4.2%. The specimen was CD4+ T cells sorted from blood, collected at week 4, from a patient treated with tofacitinib. The receptors originated from a human donor with alopecia areata.

The chain combines TRBV5-1 with TRBJ2-5; D is uncertain. There are 14 residues in the CDR3. Germline V lookup: CDR1 SGHRS, CDR2 YFSETQ. The ends were cut back, 4 bases at V and 3 bases at J, with 13 bases in the middle. The chain's CDR3 is CASSPTLGEETQYF. CDR3 bases: TGCGCCAGCAGCCCTACCCTGGGCGAAGAGACCCAGTACTTC.

This clone has a handful of counts. This chain connects TRBV15 to TRBJ1-4; D is possibly TRBD1 (5 bases). This CDR3 contains 17 residues. With 0 bases removed from V and 4 bases from J, the gap between germline ends came to 15 bases. The germline CDR1 and CDR2 sequences are LNHNV and YYDKDF (reference sequence). CDR3: CATSRDIGDGSNEKLFF. The CDR3 DNA reads as TGTGCCACCAGCAGAGATATTGGGGACGGCAGTAATGAAAAACTGTTTTTT.

The sample holds a few counts of this clone. V gene TRBV29-1 combines with J gene TRBJ2-1; D is uncertain. The V end lost 6 bases, the J end lost 5 bases, and 5 bases lay between the germline ends. From germline, CDR1 is SQVTM and CDR2 ANQGSEA. This CDR3 region has 10 residues. CDR3 loop: CSVVNNEQFF. The CDR3 nucleotides are TGCAGCGTGGTAAACAATGAGCAGTTCTTC.

The chain links TRBV6-5 to TRBJ1-1; D is perhaps TRBD1 (6 bases). This CDR3 region has 14 residues. The V and J ends lost 2 bases and 10 bases respectively, with 17 bases between them. Germline CDR1 reads MNHEY; CDR2 reads SVGAGI. This chain's CDR3 is CASSYNWGQGGAFF. CDR3 coding DNA: TGTGCCAGCAGTTACAATTGGGGACAAGGTGGAGCTTTCTTT.

The chain recombines TRBV25-1 with TRBJ1-5, with D unresolved. Trimming took off 0 bases at V and 5 bases at J, with 5 bases between the two ends. Germline assignment: CDR1 MGHDK and CDR2 SYGVNS. This CDR3 region has 13 residues. Here the CDR3 DNA reads TGTGCCAGCAGTGAATATGGGCATCAGCCCCAGCATTTT. Translated, it gives CASSEYGHQPQHF.

V gene TRBV29-1 combines with J gene TRBJ2-1; D might be TRBD1 or TRBD2, each matching 5 bases. Germline V gene lookup returns CDR1 SQVTM and CDR2 ANQGSEA. The CDR3 runs to 14 residues. The V gene lost 4 bases and the J gene lost 7 bases, with 17 bases spanning the gap. Here the CDR3 reads CSVVGTDLGNEQFF. Written as DNA, the CDR3 is TGCAGCGTTGTGGGGACCGACCTGGGAAATGAGCAGTTCTTC.

This clone was detected only a few times. V is TRBV4-1 and J is TRBJ2-7, with 15 bases that match TRBD2. CDR3 length equals 15 residues. The germline CDR1 and CDR2 sequences are MGHRA and YSYEKL. V shed 5 bases and J 4 bases; nucleotides not matched to a gene: 3. CDR3 DNA sequence: TGCGCCAGCAGCGAGGGACTAGCGGGGGGTTACGAGCAGTACTTC. Translating it yields CASSEGLAGGYEQYF.

This clone came up once. This rearrangement joins TRBV7-2 to TRBJ2-3; the D gene could be TRBD1 or TRBD2 (5 bases each). This CDR3 has 16 amino acids. The germline gives CDR1 SGHTA, CDR2 FQGNSA. V was pared by 1 base and J by 0 bases, with 11 bases between. The CDR3 bases are TGTGCCAGCAGCTTAGTAGGGGAGCTGAGCACAGATACGCAGTATTTT. This codes for CASSLVGELSTDTQYF. Full variable domain (rest looked up from reference TRBV7-2 and TRBJ2-3): GAGVSQSPSNKVTEKGKDVELRCDPISGHTALYWYRQSLGQGLEFLIYFQGNSAPDKSGLPSDRFSAERTGGSVSTLTIQRTQQEDSAVYLCASSLVGELSTDTQYFGPGTRLTVL.

As for this clone: The same CDR3 arises from other DNA sequences in this sample as well. The chain carries TRBV29-1 and TRBJ2-3; D ambiguous. Germline CDR1 SQVTM, CDR2 ANQGSEA. Trimming took 7 bases from V and 3 from J, leaving 5 bases between them. CDR3 length: 10 residues. The CDR3 DNA reads as TGCAGCGCTCGGACAGATACGCAGTATTTT. Translation gives CSARTDTQYF.

The CDR3 nucleotides are TGTGCCAGCTCACCACCGAGCACTAGCAATCAGCCCCAGCATTTT. Its protein is CASSPPSTSNQPQHF. The chain recombines TRBV18 with TRBJ1-5; D is unclear. The CDR3 extends over 15 amino acids. Trimming stripped 0 bases from V and 0 bases from J, with 6 bases between. Germline loops: CDR1 KGHSH, CDR2 LQKENI. Combining the CDR3 with reference TRBV18 and TRBJ1-5 gives the whole variable domain NAGVMQNPRHLVRRRGQEARLRCSPMKGHSHVYWYRQLPEEGLKFMVYLQKENIIDESGMPKERFSAEFPKEGPSILRIQQVVRGDSAAYFCASSPPSTSNQPQHFGDGTRLSIL.

This clone was detected only once. This chain's CDR3 is CSVERTVNTEAFF. CDR3 DNA sequence: TGCAGCGTGGAAAGGACGGTGAACACTGAAGCTTTCTTT. The chain couples TRBV29-1 to TRBJ1-1; D call uncertain. The CDR3 runs 13 residues. V gave up 6 bases and J gave up 0 bases, with 11 bases separating them. Looked up from germline, CDR1 is SQVTM and CDR2 is ANQGSEA.

The chain combines TRBV5-4 with TRBJ2-2; D perhaps matches TRBD1 (6 bases). The CDR3 spans 15 residues. Trimming stripped 2 bases from V and 4 bases from J, with 12 bases between. Germline CDR1 and CDR2: SGHNT and YYREEE (reference sequence). The DNA of the CDR3 is TGTGCCAGCAGCTTTGGAGGACAGACCACCGGGGAGCTGTTTTTT. It codes for CASSFGGQTTGELFF.

The chain couples TRBV29-1 to TRBJ1-2; a weak D match, TRBD1 (5 bases). This CDR3 has 14 amino acids. Trimming pared 7 bases from V and 4 bases from J, leaving 19 bases between. The V gene's germline CDR1 is SQVTM and CDR2 ANQGSEA. The CDR3 sequence: CSAPRDPGGYGYTF. The DNA of the CDR3 is TGCAGCGCCCCGCGGGACCCGGGGGGCTATGGCTACACCTTC. Full variable domain (remainder filled in from reference TRBV29-1 and TRBJ1-2): SAVISQKPSRDICQRGTSLTIQCQVDSQVTMMFWYRQQPGQSLTLIATANQGSEATYESGFVIDKFPISRPNLTFSTLTVSNMSPEDSSIYLCSAPRDPGGYGYTFGSGTRLTVV.